This TCR beta chain comes out of a study of blood T cell repertoires in COVID-19. The wider study: The United States, Italy and Spain provided the acute and convalescent COVID-19 samples. The analysed material was cDNA or gDNA that came from T cells, B-cell-depleted T cells, or PBMCs.

Per the original data handling: Amplification of reference gene primers provided the estimated nucleated cell counts. Repertoires were generated with immunoSEQ multiplex PCR, while TCRdb's copy carries only in-frame clones and drops some. The V and J calls and clone size come from that table; D and trimming were worked out from the DNA. This sample yields around 300,000 clones, of which 70% to 90% are seen a single time; 6% to 8% belongs to the top ten. Seattle participants joined during active infection and were tracked over time. Material: peripheral blood. The clonotype was recovered from a woman aged 45-60 years with COVID-19, enrolled during active disease.

The CDR3 loop is CASSLETGINSPLHF. The CDR3 nucleotides are TGCGCCAGCAGCCTTGAGACAGGGATTAATTCACCCCTCCACTTT. J is TRBJ1-6 and V is TRBV5-1; 7 bases agree with TRBD1. The CDR3 is made up of 15 amino acids. V was pared by 4 bases and J by 6 bases, with 7 bases of the junction left unmatched. CDR1 and CDR2 (germline): SGHRS, YFSETQ.